The next 7 T cell receptor beta chains were all read from a single sample in a study of Graves' ophthalmopathy and Graves' hyperthyroidism. The authors amplified TCR beta CDR3 regions, and they did so from RNA transcripts for repertoire sequencing. HTBI primers primed a first-round RT-PCR, and a second-round multiplex PCR followed. From the multiplex PCR reads, TCRdb called clonotypes with MiXCR, one entry per CDR3 protein. The repertoire holds under 400,000 distinct CDR3 sequences, with roughly a sixth as singletons. The material sequenced was peripheral blood. The receptors derive from an adult man with Graves' ophthalmopathy.

This chain joins TRBV6-5 and TRBJ2-2; D unresolved. The V gene's germline CDR1 is MNHEY and CDR2 SVGAGI. Trimming took off 0 bases at V and 4 bases at J, with 6 bases between the two ends. The CDR3 length is 14 residues. DNA of the CDR3: TGTGCCAGCAGTTACTCGGCCTTCACCGGGGAGCTGTTTTTT. Translation gives CASSYSAFTGELFF.

The chain links TRBV5-1 to TRBJ2-3, with a tentative D call TRBD1 (6 bases). The germline CDR1 and CDR2 sequences are SGHRS and YFSETQ. The CDR3 has 15 residues. With 5 bases removed from V and 1 base from J, the gap between germline ends came to 14 bases. The CDR3 nucleotides read TGCGCCAGCAGACCACAGGGTCGGGGCACAGATACGCAGTATTTT. Its translation: CASRPQGRGTDTQYF.

This clonotype was seen at least ten times. The chain recombines TRBV19 with TRBJ2-7; 8 bases are a match to TRBD1. CDR3 length: 14 residues. The germline gives CDR1 LNHDA, CDR2 SQIVND (reference sequence). Unmatched junction bases numbered 6, after V lost 5 bases and J lost 3 bases. The chain's CDR3 is CASSVGTGGYEQYF. In DNA, the CDR3 is TGTGCCAGTAGTGTGGGGACAGGCGGCTACGAGCAGTACTTC.

The V gene is TRBV12-3 or TRBV12-4, the J gene TRBJ2-7; D is ambiguous. Trimming left V 7 bases short and J 0 bases short, with 16 bases between. This CDR3 comprises 15 residues. The CDR3 nucleotides are TGTGCCAGCACAAATCGGGCACCCGGCTCCTACGAGCAGTACTTC. This encodes CASTNRAPGSYEQYF.

This clonotype was counted ten times or more. This chain connects TRBV12-3 or TRBV12-4 to TRBJ2-7, with a tentative D call TRBD2 (6 bases). The V end lost 1 base, the J end lost 7 bases, and 14 bases lay between the germline ends. The CDR3 spans 14 residues. CDR3: CASSLGPGVREQYF. CDR3 sequence (DNA): TGTGCCAGCAGTTTAGGTCCGGGGGTGCGGGAGCAGTACTTC.

The rearrangement joins TRBV27 to TRBJ2-7; 8 nucleotides agree with TRBD1. The germline V gene has CDR1 MNHEY and CDR2 SMNVEV (reference sequence). The CDR3 runs 16 residues. The V and J ends lost 5 bases and 0 bases, in that order; junction bases with no gene match: 9. The CDR3: CASSLGRTGSSYEQYF. DNA for the CDR3: TGTGCCAGCAGTCTAGGAAGGACAGGGAGCTCCTACGAGCAGTACTTC.

This rearrangement joins TRBV12-3 or TRBV12-4 to TRBJ2-7, with 14 bases that match TRBD2. The CDR3 loop spans 17 amino acids. V lost 2 bases, J lost 0 bases, and 3 bases stayed unmatched. CDR3 DNA: TGTGCCAGCAGTTTAAGGACTAGCGGGAGGAGCTCCTACGAGCAGTACTTC. Protein sequence: CASSLRTSGRSSYEQYF.